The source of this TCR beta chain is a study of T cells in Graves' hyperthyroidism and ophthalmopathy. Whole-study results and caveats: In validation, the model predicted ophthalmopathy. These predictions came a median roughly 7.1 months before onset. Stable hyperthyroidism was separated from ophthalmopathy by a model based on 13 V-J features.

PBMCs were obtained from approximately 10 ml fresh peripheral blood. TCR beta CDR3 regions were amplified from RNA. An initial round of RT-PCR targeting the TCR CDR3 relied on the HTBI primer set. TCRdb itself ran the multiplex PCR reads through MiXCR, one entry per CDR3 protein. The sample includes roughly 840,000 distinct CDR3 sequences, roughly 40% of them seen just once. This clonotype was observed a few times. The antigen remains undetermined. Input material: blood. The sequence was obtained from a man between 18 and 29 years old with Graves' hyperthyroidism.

Written as DNA, the CDR3 is TGTGCCAGCAGCCCGCGACGAAGCCAAGAGACCCAGTACTTC. As protein: CASSPRRSQETQYF. The chain employs TRBV7-9 and TRBJ2-5; D is ambiguous. The ends were cut back, 5 bases at V and 1 base at J, with 11 bases in the middle. CDR1 and CDR2 from the germline V gene are SEHNR and FQNEAQ (reference sequence). The CDR3 totals 14 residues.